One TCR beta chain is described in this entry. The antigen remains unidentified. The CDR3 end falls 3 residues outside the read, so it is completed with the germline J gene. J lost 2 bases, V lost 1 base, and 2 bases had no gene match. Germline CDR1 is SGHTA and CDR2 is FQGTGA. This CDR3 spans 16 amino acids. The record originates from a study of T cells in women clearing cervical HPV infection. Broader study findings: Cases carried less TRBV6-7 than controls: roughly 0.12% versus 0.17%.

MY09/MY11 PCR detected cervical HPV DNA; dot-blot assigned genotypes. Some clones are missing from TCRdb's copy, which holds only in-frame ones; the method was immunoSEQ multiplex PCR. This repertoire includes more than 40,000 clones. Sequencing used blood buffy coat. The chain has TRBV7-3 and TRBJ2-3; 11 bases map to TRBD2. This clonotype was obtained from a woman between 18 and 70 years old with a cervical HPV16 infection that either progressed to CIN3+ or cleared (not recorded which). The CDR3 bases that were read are TGTGCCAGCAGCTTAAGACTAGCGGGAAACACAGATACG. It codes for CASSLRLAGNTDT. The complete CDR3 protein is CASSLRLAGNTDTQYF.